This T cell receptor (beta chain) was recovered during a study of blood T cells in healthy people across ages. Primers used in a second PCR of roughly 6 to 11 cycles were a sample-barcoded 5' primer and a J-beta primer mix. Every cDNA was tagged by a template-switch adaptor with 12 random nucleotides. Via MiXCR, TCRdb re-called the 5' RACE reads, giving one row per CDR3 protein. The profile covers around 800,000 distinct CDR3 sequences, with roughly 50% appearing a single time and about two fifths taken by the ten largest. The donors, healthy Caucasians from Russia, were aged 6 to 90. The CDR3 runs 17 residues. Germline V gives CDR1 LGHDT, CDR2 YNNKEL (reference sequence). V was trimmed by 0 bases and J by 3 bases, leaving 15 bases between them.

The rearrangement uses TRBV3-1 and TRBJ2-1; D is ambiguous. The sequence came from a man older than 75 in good health. Sequencing input: blood. The CDR3 region is CASSQEGYYGIYNEQFF. DNA for the CDR3: TGTGCCAGCAGCCAAGAAGGATACTACGGCATCTACAATGAGCAGTTCTTC.